This T cell receptor beta chain originates from a study of OX40 agonist ivuxolimab in advanced cancers. For the study at large: There were three patients with partial responses, one having hepatocellular carcinoma and two cutaneous melanoma.

Blood draws occurred at baseline, cycle 4 day 1, and cycle 7 day 1. Note on this clone: Its antigen is unidentified.

Study-level findings and limits: Expanded peripheral T-cell antigen specificity went undetermined. Clonal expansion from baseline to week 6 occurred in both CD4+ and CD8+ T cells.

Here immunoSEQ multiplex PCR was the method, and the copy in TCRdb shows in-frame clones only, minus some. The sample shows tens of thousands of clones, roughly 86% of them seen only once. The CDR3 loop spans 15 amino acids. Germline loops: CDR1 SGHTA, CDR2 FQGNSA. V was shortened by 2 bases and J by 2 bases, with 11 bases between the two germline ends. V usage is TRBV7-2 and J usage is TRBJ2-3; D uncertain. The source was CD4+ or CD8+ T cells sorted from blood, collected in a trial of the OX40 agonist ivuxolimab. The sequence was collected from an adult with an advanced solid tumor such as melanoma, head and neck, liver or kidney cancer. The CDR3 DNA is TGTGCCAGCAGCTTACTGATGGGGATCACAGATACGCAGTATTTT. This encodes CASSLLMGITDTQYF.